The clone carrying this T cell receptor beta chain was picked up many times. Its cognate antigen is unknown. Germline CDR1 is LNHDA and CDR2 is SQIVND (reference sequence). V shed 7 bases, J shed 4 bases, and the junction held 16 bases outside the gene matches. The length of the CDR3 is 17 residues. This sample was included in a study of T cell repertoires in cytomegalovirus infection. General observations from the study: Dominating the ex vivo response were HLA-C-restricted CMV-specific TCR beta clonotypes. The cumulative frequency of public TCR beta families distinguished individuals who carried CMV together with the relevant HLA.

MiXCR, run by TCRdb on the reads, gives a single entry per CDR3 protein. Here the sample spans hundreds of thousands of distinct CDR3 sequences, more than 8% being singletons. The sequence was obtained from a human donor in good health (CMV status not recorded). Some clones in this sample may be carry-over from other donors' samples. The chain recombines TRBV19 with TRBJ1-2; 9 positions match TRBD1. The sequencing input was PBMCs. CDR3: CASTMRDRAGRSYGYTF. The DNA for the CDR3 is TGTGCCAGTACCATGAGGGACAGGGCTGGTCGATCCTATGGCTACACCTTC.